These T cell receptor beta chains were read from a single sample in a study of cytomegalovirus exposure and HLA in healthy donors. Some clones are missing from TCRdb's copy, which holds only in-frame ones; the method was immunoSEQ multiplex PCR. The table records 95,000 to 100,000 clones, about 83% of them present only once. The material sequenced was PBMCs. These receptors were taken from a man between 60 and 75 years old in good health and CMV-seropositive. CDR3s include the opening cysteine and the closing phenylalanine or tryptophan. A D gene is named only where the DNA matches it firmly.

D,length,V,J,CDR3
TRBD2,16,TRBV5-8,TRBJ2-5,CASSLYKRGHVGTQYF
NA,14,TRBV7-6,TRBJ2-1,CASSLAGGQNEQFF
NA,13,TRBV30,TRBJ2-2,CAWSRGGVGELFF
NA,14,TRBV6-5,NA,CASSYSSQGYEQYF
TRBD1,16,TRBV5-6,TRBJ1-2,CASSSGRQGATSGYTF
NA,15,TRBV6-5,TRBJ1-2,CASSYSAKANYGYTF
NA,16,TRBV9,TRBJ2-5,CASSVGRAGPQETQYF
NA,13,TRBV6-5,TRBJ1-2,CACRDSTNYGYTF
NA,14,TRBV10-3,TRBJ2-7,CAIRSTGSWGEQYF
NA,17,TRBV30,TRBJ1-4,CAWRDTNFLRTNEKLFF
TRBD1,15,TRBV19,TRBJ1-2,CASSTQGARTYGYTF
NA,14,TRBV30,TRBJ1-4,CAWSVPQANEKLFF
NA,12,TRBV6-1,TRBJ2-7,CATLSGILFINF
TRBD2,14,TRBV19,TRBJ2-7,CASRSASGVYEQYF
TRBD2,15,TRBV5-6,TRBJ2-1,CASRRASGGAYEQFF
NA,16,TRBV27,TRBJ1-5,CASSLGGPLGRQPQHF
NA,15,TRBV9,TRBJ2-5,CASSTPGTQQETQYF
NA,14,TRBV6-5,TRBJ1-3,CATKTGYSGNTIYF
TRBD1,17,TRBV9,TRBJ2-1,CASSVAGTGRGYNEQFF
TRBD1,16,TRBV7-8,TRBJ1-5,CASSAGQRYSNQPQHF
TRBD1,15,TRBV6-1,TRBJ2-1,CASRWTGDLYNEQFF
TRBD1,16,TRBV5-1,TRBJ1-3,CASSDKQGVTGNTIYF